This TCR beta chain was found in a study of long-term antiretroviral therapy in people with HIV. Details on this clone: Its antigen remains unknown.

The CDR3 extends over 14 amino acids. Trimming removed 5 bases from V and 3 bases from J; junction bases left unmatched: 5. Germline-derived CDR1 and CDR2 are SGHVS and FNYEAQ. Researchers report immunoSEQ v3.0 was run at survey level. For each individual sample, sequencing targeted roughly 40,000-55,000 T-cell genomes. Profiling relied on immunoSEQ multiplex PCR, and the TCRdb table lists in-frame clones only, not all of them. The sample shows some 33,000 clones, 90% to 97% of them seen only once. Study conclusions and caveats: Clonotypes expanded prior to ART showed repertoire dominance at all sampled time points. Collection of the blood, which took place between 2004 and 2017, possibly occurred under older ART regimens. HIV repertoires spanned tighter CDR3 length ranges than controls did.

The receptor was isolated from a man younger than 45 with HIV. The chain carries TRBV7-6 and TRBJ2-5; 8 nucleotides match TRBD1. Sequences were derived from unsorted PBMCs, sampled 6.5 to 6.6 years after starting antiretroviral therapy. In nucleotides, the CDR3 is TGTGCCAGCAGCCGGACAGGGAAAGAAGAGACCCAGTACTTC. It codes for CASSRTGKEETQYF.